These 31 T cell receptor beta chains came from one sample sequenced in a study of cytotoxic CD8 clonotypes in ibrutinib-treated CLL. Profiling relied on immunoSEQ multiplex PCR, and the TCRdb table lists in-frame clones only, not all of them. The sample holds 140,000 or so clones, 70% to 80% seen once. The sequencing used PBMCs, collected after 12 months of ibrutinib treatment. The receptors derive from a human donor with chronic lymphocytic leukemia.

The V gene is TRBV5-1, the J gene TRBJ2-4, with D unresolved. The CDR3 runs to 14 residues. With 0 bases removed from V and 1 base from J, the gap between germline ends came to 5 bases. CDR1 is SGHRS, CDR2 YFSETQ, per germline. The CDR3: CASSLGYAKNIQYF. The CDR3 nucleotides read TGCGCCAGCAGCTTGGGTTATGCCAAAAACATTCAGTACTTC.

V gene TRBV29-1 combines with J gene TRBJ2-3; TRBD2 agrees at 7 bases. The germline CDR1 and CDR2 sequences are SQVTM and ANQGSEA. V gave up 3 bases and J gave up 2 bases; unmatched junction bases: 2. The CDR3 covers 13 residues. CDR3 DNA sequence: TGCAGCGTTGAGGGACTACTCACAGATACGCAGTATTTT. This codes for CSVEGLLTDTQYF.

DNA for the CDR3: TGTGCCAGCAGCCAACCCCTGTTGGGGACTGAAGCTTTCTTT. Translated, it gives CASSQPLLGTEAFF. The chain employs TRBV4-2 and TRBJ1-1; D gene unclear. Germline assignment: CDR1 LGHNA and CDR2 YNFKEQ. The length of the CDR3 is 14 residues. V lost 2 bases and J 5 bases, leaving 12 bases between the germline ends.

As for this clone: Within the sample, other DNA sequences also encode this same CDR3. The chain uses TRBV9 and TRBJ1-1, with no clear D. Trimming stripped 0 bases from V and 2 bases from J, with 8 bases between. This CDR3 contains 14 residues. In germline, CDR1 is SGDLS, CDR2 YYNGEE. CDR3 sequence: CASSVGGVNTEAFF. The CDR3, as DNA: TGTGCCAGCAGCGTAGGGGGTGTTAACACTGAAGCTTTCTTT.

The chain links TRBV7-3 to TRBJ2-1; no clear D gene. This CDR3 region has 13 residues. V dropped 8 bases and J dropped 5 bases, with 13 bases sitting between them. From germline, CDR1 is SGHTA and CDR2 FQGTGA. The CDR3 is CASSPDINNEQFF. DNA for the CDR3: TGTGCCAGCTCCCCCGATATAAACAATGAGCAGTTCTTC.

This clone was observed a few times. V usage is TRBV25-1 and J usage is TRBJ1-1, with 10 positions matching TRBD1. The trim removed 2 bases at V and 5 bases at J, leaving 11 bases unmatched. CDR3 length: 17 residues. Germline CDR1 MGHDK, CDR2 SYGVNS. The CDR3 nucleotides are TGTGCCAGCAGTGAACCGAATTCCGGGACAGGGGTTACTGAAGCTTTCTTT. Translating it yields CASSEPNSGTGVTEAFF. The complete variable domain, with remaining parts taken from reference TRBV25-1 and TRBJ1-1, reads EADIYQTPRYLVIGTGKKITLECSQTMGHDKMYWYQQDPGMELHLIHYSYGVNSTEKGDLSSESTVSRIRTEHFPLTLESARPSHTSQYLCASSEPNSGTGVTEAFFGQGTRLTVV.

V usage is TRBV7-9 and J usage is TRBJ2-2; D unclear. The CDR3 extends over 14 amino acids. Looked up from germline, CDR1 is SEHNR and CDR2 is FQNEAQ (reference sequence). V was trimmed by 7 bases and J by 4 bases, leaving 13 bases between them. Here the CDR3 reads CASNYLQRTGELFF. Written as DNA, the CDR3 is TGTGCCAGCAACTACCTGCAGCGCACCGGGGAGCTGTTTTTT.

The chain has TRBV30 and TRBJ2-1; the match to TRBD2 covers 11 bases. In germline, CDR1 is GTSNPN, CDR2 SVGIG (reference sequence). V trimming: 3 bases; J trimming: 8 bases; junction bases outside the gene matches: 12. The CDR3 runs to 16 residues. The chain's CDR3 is CAWSGVTSGALYEQFF. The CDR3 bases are TGTGCCTGGAGCGGGGTGACTAGCGGGGCGCTCTATGAGCAGTTCTTC.

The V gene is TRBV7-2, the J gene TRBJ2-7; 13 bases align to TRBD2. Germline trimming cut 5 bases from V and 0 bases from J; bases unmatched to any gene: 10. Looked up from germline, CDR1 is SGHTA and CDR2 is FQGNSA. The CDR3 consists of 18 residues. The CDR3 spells CASSLLAGGYRSSYEQYF. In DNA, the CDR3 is TGTGCCAGCAGCCTACTAGCGGGAGGGTATAGGAGCTCCTACGAGCAGTACTTC.

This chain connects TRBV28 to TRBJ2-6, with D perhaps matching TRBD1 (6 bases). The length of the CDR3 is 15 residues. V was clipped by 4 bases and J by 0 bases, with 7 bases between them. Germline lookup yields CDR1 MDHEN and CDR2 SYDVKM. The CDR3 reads CASSSGASGANVLTF. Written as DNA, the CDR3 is TGTGCCAGCAGTTCAGGGGCCTCTGGGGCCAACGTCCTGACTTTC.

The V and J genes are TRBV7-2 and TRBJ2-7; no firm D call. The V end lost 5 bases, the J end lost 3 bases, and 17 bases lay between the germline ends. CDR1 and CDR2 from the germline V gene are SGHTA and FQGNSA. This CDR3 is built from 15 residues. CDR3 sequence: CASSTRSRVRYEQYF. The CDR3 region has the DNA TGTGCCAGCAGCACAAGATCAAGAGTTCGCTACGAGCAGTACTTC.

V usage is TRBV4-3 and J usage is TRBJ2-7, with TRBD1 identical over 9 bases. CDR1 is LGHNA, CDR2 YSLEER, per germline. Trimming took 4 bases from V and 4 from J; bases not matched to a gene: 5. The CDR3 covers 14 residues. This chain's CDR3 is CASSRDRGRYEQYF. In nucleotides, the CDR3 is TGCGCCAGCAGCCGAGACAGGGGGAGGTACGAGCAGTACTTC.

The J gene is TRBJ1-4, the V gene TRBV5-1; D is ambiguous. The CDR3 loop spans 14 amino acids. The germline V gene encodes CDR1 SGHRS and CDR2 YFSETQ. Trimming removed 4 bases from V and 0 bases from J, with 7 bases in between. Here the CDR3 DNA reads TGCGCCAGCAGCATCCAACCAACTAATGAAAAACTGTTTTTT. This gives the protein CASSIQPTNEKLFF.

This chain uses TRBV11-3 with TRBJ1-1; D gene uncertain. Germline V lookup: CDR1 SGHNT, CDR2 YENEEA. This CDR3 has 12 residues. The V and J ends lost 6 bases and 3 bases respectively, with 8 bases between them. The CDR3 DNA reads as TGTGCCAGCAGTCATCAAGACACTGAAGCTTTCTTT. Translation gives CASSHQDTEAFF.

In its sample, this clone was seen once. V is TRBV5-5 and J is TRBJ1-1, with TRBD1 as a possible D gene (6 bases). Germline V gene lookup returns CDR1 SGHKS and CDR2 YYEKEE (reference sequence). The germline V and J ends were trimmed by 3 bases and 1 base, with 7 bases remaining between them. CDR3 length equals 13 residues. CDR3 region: CASSSQGNTEAFF. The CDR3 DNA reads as TGTGCCAGCAGCTCACAGGGGAACACTGAAGCTTTCTTT.

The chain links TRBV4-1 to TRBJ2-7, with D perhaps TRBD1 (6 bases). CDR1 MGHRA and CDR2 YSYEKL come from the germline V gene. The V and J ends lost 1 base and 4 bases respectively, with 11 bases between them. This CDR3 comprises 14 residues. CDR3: CASSQGQDTYEQYF. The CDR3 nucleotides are TGCGCCAGCAGCCAAGGACAGGACACTTACGAGCAGTACTTC.

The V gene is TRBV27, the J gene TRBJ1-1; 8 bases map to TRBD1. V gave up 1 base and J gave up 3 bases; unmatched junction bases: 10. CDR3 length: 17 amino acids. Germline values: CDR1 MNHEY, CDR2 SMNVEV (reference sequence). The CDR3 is CASSLLVGDRTHTEAFF. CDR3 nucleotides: TGTGCCAGCAGTTTATTAGTAGGGGACAGGACTCACACTGAAGCTTTCTTT.

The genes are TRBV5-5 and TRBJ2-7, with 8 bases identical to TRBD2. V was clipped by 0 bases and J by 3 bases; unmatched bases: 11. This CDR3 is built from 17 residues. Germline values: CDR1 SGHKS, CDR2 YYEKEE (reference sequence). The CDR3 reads CASSLVGRPGTSYEQYF. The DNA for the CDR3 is TGTGCCAGCAGCTTGGTGGGCAGACCTGGGACTAGCTACGAGCAGTACTTC.

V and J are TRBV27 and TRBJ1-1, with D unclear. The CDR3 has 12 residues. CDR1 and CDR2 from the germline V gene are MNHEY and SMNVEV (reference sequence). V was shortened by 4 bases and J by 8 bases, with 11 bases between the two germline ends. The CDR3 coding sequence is TGTGCCAGCAGTTACCCGGGAGGCGAAGCTTTCTTT. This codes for CASSYPGGEAFF.

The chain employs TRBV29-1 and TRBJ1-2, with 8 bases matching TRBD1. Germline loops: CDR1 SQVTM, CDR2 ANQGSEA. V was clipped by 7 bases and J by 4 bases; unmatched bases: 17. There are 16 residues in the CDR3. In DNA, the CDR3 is TGCAGCGCTCTGGGCGCAGGGGGCGCTTTTGGCTATGGCTACACCTTC. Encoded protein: CSALGAGGAFGYGYTF.

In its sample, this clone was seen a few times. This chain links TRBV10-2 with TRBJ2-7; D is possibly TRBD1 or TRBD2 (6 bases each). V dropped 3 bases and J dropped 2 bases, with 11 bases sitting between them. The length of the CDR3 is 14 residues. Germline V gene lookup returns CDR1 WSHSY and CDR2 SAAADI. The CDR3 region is CASSDWGAAYEQYF. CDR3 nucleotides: TGCGCCAGCAGTGATTGGGGGGCCGCCTACGAGCAGTACTTC.

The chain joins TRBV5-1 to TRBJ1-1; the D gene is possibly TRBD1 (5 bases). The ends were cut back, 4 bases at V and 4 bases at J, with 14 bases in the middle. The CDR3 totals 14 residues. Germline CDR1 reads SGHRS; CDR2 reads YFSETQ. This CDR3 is CASSLGTTRTEAFF. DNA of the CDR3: TGCGCCAGCAGCCTTGGGACGACTCGCACTGAAGCTTTCTTT.

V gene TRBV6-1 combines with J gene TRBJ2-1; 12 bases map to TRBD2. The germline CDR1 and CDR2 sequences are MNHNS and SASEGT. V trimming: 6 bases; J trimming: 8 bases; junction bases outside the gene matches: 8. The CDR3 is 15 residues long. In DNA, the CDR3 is TGTGCCAGCAGGACTAGCGGGAGTGCCACACATGAGCAGTTCTTC. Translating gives CASRTSGSATHEQFF.

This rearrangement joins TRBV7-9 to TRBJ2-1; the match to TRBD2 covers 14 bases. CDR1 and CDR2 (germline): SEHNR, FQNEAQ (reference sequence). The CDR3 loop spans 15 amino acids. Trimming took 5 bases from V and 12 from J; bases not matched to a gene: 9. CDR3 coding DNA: TGTGCCAGCAGCCGACTAGCGGGAGGGCCAGAGGCGCAGTTCTTC. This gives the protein CASSRLAGGPEAQFF.

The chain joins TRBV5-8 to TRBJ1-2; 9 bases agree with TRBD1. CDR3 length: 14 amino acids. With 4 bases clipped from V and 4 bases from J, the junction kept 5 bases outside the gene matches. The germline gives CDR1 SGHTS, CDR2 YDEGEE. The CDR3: CASSRLTGGYGYTF. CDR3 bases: TGTGCCAGCAGCAGACTGACAGGGGGCTATGGCTACACCTTC.

The CDR3 loop reads CASSLPGTSVIGELFF. For the CDR3, the DNA is TGCGCCAGCAGCCTACCCGGGACTAGCGTAATCGGGGAGCTGTTTTTT. The V call is TRBV4-1, the J call TRBJ2-2; TRBD2 agrees at 10 bases. Trimming cost V 4 bases and J 7 bases; bases outside gene matches: 9. Germline V gene data show CDR1 as MGHRA and CDR2 as YSYEKL. This CDR3 has 16 residues.

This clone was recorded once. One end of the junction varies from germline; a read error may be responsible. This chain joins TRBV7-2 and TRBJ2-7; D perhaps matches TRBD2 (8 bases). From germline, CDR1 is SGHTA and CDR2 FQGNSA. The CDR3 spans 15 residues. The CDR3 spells CASSVAGQSSYEQYF. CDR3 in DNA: TGTGCCAGCAGCGTAGCGGGACAGTCATCCTACGAGCAGTACTTC. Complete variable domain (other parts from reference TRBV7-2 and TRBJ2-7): GAGVSQSPSNKVTEKGKDVELRCDPISGHTALYWYRQSLGQGLEFLIYFQGNSAPDKSGLPSDRFSAERTGGSVSTLTIQRTQQEDSAVYLCASSVAGQSSYEQYFGPGTRLTVT.

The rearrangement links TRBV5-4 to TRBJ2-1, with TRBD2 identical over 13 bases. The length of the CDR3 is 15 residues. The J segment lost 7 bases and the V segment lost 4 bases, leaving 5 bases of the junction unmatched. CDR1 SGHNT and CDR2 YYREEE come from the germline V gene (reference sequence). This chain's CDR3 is CASSRTSGSGNEQFF. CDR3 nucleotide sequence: TGTGCCAGCAGCAGGACTAGCGGGAGTGGGAATGAGCAGTTCTTC.

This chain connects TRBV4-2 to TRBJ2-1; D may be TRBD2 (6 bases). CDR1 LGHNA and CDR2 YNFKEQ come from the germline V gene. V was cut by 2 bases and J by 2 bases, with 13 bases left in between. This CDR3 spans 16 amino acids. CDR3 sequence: CASSQRASATYNEQFF. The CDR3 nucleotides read TGTGCCAGCAGCCAACGGGCTAGCGCGACCTACAATGAGCAGTTCTTC.

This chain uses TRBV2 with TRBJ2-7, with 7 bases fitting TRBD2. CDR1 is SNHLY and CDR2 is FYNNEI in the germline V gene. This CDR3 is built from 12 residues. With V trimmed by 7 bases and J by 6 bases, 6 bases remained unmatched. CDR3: CASTSRGGEQYF. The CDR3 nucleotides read TGTGCCAGCACATCCCGCGGGGGCGAGCAGTACTTC.

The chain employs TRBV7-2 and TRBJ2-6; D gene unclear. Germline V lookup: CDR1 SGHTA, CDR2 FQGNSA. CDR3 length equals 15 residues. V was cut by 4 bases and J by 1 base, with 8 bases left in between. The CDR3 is CASSSLGSGANVLTF. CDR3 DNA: TGTGCCAGCAGCTCGCTGGGTTCTGGGGCCAACGTCCTGACTTTC.